This T cell receptor (beta chain) was sequenced during a study of T-cell memory formation after mild COVID-19. The study's findings and limits: CD4/CD8 balance characterized clones contracting day 15 to 85, and CD4+ skew characterized later expanders.

Each CDR3 protein is one row after TCRdb ran MiXCR on the 5' RACE reads. The sample has about 560,000 distinct CDR3 sequences, less than 25% seen once. The germline V and J ends were trimmed by 3 bases and 0 bases, with 13 bases remaining between them. The CDR3 sequence is 16 residues long. Germline loops: CDR1 SGHAT, CDR2 FQNNGV. The sample holds a few counts of this clonotype. The antigen is undetermined. Input material: PBMCs or a T cell subset sorted from them (not recorded which). This TCR came from an adult woman who had mild COVID-19 (a few samples of this study predate the infection). Cell type and time point are not known. The rearrangement links TRBV11-2 to TRBJ2-3; D unclear. The CDR3 loop reads CASSLGGKLSTDTQYF. The DNA for the CDR3 is TGTGCCAGCAGCTTGGGCGGAAAACTAAGCACAGATACGCAGTATTTT.